The 20 T cell receptor beta chains reported below all come from one sample, sequenced in a study of blood T cell repertoires in COVID-19. The repertoire was sequenced with immunoSEQ multiplex PCR; TCRdb's copy has only in-frame clones and lacks some. The sample holds approximately 300,000 clones, approximately 90% seen once. The specimen was PBMCs or T cells enriched from blood (not recorded which). These receptors all stem from a man aged 25 to 40 who had recovered from COVID-19.

The chain links TRBV28 to TRBJ1-2; D uncertain. V lost 3 bases and J 4 bases, leaving 12 bases between the germline ends. Germline-derived CDR1 and CDR2 are MDHEN and SYDVKM. CDR3 length: 14 residues. CDR3: CASSLRQRSYGYTF. The CDR3 bases are TGTGCCAGCAGTTTGCGGCAGAGGAGCTATGGCTACACCTTC.

Concerning this clone itself: A junction end diverges from the germline sequence, so it may reflect a read error. The rearrangement joins TRBV5-6 to TRBJ1-2; D remains unclear. The CDR3 sequence is 12 residues long. CDR1 SGHDT and CDR2 YYEEEE come from the germline V gene. CDR3 in DNA: TGTGCCAGCAGCTCAAAGAGACCGAGGCCTTTATTC. Protein sequence: CASSSKRPRPLF.

This chain uses TRBV7-8 with TRBJ2-1; 15 bases agree with TRBD2. CDR3 length: 19 residues. The germline V gene encodes CDR1 SGHVS and CDR2 FQNEAQ. V lost 1 base and J lost 9; bases outside the gene matches: 13. The CDR3 region is CASSLGVLGLAGGPGEQFF. The CDR3 nucleotides are TGTGCCAGCAGCTTAGGAGTGCTAGGACTAGCGGGGGGGCCGGGTGAGCAGTTCTTC.

This clone was observed a handful of times. This chain connects TRBV18 to TRBJ2-2, with D perhaps matching TRBD2 (6 bases). The CDR3 is 15 residues long. V was clipped by 6 bases and J by 7 bases, with 18 bases between them. The germline V gene has CDR1 KGHSH and CDR2 LQKENI. CDR3 sequence: CASSPEPSVNGELFF. In DNA, the CDR3 is TGTGCCAGCTCCCCCGAACCTAGCGTGAACGGGGAGCTGTTTTTT.

This clone was seen only a few times. This sequence joins TRBV30 and TRBJ1-3; a weak D match, TRBD1 (6 bases). This CDR3 has 19 residues. Trimming left V 2 bases short and J 2 bases short, with 25 bases between. Germline lookup yields CDR1 GTSNPN and CDR2 SVGIG (reference sequence). CDR3 protein: CAWSFTPWTAKGPGNTIYF. In DNA form, the CDR3 reads TGTGCCTGGAGTTTTACTCCTTGGACAGCAAAAGGCCCTGGAAACACCATATATTTT.

This clone was recorded a few times. The chain has TRBV12-3 or TRBV12-4 and TRBJ1-2; 7 bases align to TRBD1. The CDR3 loop spans 13 amino acids. Trimming took 6 bases from V and 8 from J; bases not matched to a gene: 9. The CDR3 bases are TGTGCCAGCAGGTCTGGGACAGTTGAAGGCTACACCTTC. The encoded protein is CASRSGTVEGYTF.

This chain joins TRBV7-8 and TRBJ1-3, with 7 bases that match TRBD1. This CDR3 region has 17 residues. Germline CDR1 is SGHVS and CDR2 is FQNEAQ. Trimming cost V 1 base and J 3 bases; bases outside gene matches: 9. The CDR3 spells CASSLGRQGSVGNTIYF. CDR3 DNA sequence: TGTGCCAGCAGCTTAGGCCGACAGGGTTCGGTTGGAAACACCATATATTTT.

The chain recombines TRBV6-5 with TRBJ2-7; 8 bases are a match to TRBD2. With 5 bases clipped from V and 0 bases from J, the junction kept 3 bases outside the gene matches. Per the germline V gene, CDR1 is MNHEY and CDR2 is SVGAGI. This CDR3 comprises 14 residues. CDR3 sequence: CASSREGDSYEQYF. DNA of the CDR3: TGTGCCAGCAGTCGGGAGGGAGACTCCTACGAGCAGTACTTC.

This rearrangement joins TRBV2 to TRBJ2-5; TRBD2 matches 10 bases. The CDR3 runs to 19 residues. The trim removed 5 bases at V and 5 bases at J, leaving 20 bases unmatched. The V gene's germline CDR1 is SNHLY and CDR2 FYNNEI. The CDR3 here is CASSRRVGASGRSGETQYF. CDR3 sequence (DNA): TGTGCCAGCAGTCGACGCGTGGGGGCTAGCGGGAGATCCGGGGAGACCCAGTACTTC.

The CDR3 bases are TGTGCCAGCAGCCTCCCCTTCGCAGCAGGGGCTGTATCCTACGAGCAGTACTTC. This codes for CASSLPFAAGAVSYEQYF. This sequence joins TRBV11-2 and TRBJ2-7; TRBD1 is a possible D gene (6 bases). The CDR3 length is 18 residues. Germline values: CDR1 SGHAT, CDR2 FQNNGV. Deletions cut 5 bases from V and 1 base from J, with 24 bases between. Looking up the rest from reference TRBV11-2 and TRBJ2-7 gives the full variable domain: EAGVAQSPRYKIIEKRQSVAFWCNPISGHATLYWYQQILGQGPKLLIQFQNNGVVDDSQLPKDRFSAERLKGVDSTLKIQPAKLEDSAVYLCASSLPFAAGAVSYEQYFGPGTRLTVT.

The chain recombines TRBV2 with TRBJ2-2; 8 bases fit TRBD1. The V segment lost 7 bases and the J segment 0 bases; nucleotides outside the gene matches: 7. The germline V gene has CDR1 SNHLY and CDR2 FYNNEI. CDR3 length equals 16 residues. In DNA form, the CDR3 reads TGTGCCAGCATTGTGGACAGGGCTACGAACACCGGGGAGCTGTTTTTT. This sequence encodes CASIVDRATNTGELFF.

The J gene is TRBJ1-2, the V gene TRBV15; D possibly corresponds to TRBD1 (6 bases). From germline, CDR1 is LNHNV and CDR2 YYDKDF (reference sequence). This CDR3 contains 15 residues. The ends were cut back, 6 bases at V and 3 bases at J, with 17 bases in the middle. The CDR3 DNA reads TGTGCCACCAGTCCCCAAGCGCAGGGGTACTATGGCTACACCTTC. Its translation is CATSPQAQGYYGYTF.

J is TRBJ2-3 and V is TRBV4-1; D gene uncertain. The germline V and J ends were trimmed by 4 bases and 2 bases, with 16 bases remaining between them. The CDR3 is made up of 16 amino acids. From germline, CDR1 is MGHRA and CDR2 YSYEKL. CDR3 amino acids: CASSLRTEKNTDTQYF. The CDR3 DNA is TGCGCCAGCAGCCTACGAACCGAGAAGAACACAGATACGCAGTATTTT.

This rearrangement joins TRBV6-5 to TRBJ2-7, with 8 positions matching TRBD2. Per the germline V gene, CDR1 is MNHEY and CDR2 is SVGAGI. V lost 6 bases to trimming and J lost 6 bases; unmatched junction nucleotides: 13. The CDR3 extends over 15 amino acids. As DNA, the CDR3 is TGTGCCAGCAGCCCCGGTGACGGGAGGGCTCTCGAGCAGTACTTC. Amino acids: CASSPGDGRALEQYF.

The chain uses TRBV6-2 or TRBV6-3 and TRBJ1-3, with D unresolved. There are 16 residues in the CDR3. Germline V gene sequence: CDR1 MNHEY, CDR2 SVGEGT. V lost 2 bases to trimming and J lost 0 bases, with 11 bases between them. CDR3 protein: CASSYHLRSSGNTIYF. In DNA, the CDR3 is TGTGCCAGCAGTTACCATTTGCGGAGCTCTGGAAACACCATATATTTT.

The chain couples TRBV6-6 to TRBJ1-2; TRBD1 aligns across 9 bases. V trimming: 5 bases; J trimming: 6 bases; junction bases outside the gene matches: 1. Per the germline V gene, CDR1 is MNHNY and CDR2 is SVGAGI (reference sequence). CDR3 length: 12 residues. The CDR3 protein is CASSRTGDGYTF. The CDR3 region has the DNA TGTGCCAGCAGTCGGACAGGGGATGGCTACACCTTC.

This sequence joins TRBV27 and TRBJ2-5; no clear D gene. This CDR3 spans 14 amino acids. Trimming shortened V by 0 bases and J by 1 base, and 6 bases separated the two germline ends. Per germline, CDR1 MNHEY and CDR2 SMNVEV (reference sequence). The CDR3 here is CASSLSRSQETQYF. The CDR3 DNA reads as TGTGCCAGCAGTTTATCGAGGAGCCAAGAGACCCAGTACTTC.

The table lists this clone with a few counts. The chain is built from TRBV30 and TRBJ1-1, with D perhaps matching TRBD1 (5 bases). V gave up 6 bases and J gave up 4 bases, with 18 bases separating them. The CDR3 is 14 residues long. Germline V gene data show CDR1 as GTSNPN and CDR2 as SVGIG (reference sequence). CDR3 DNA sequence: TGTGCCTGCCGGGACTCCCCCGCGGGCACTGAAGCTTTCTTT. This encodes CACRDSPAGTEAFF. Looking up the rest from reference TRBV30 and TRBJ1-1 gives the full variable domain: SQTIHQWPATLVQPVGSPLSLECTVEGTSNPNLYWYRQAAGRGLQLLFYSVGIGQISSEVPQNLSASRPQDRQFILSSKKLLLSDSGFYLCACRDSPAGTEAFFGQGTRLTVV.

The chain carries TRBV5-5 and TRBJ2-3; D is undetermined. Germline CDR1 and CDR2: SGHKS and YYEKEE (reference sequence). V was shortened by 4 bases and J by 6 bases, with 9 bases between the two germline ends. The CDR3 contains 12 residues. The CDR3 reads CASSRDGDTQYF. In DNA, the CDR3 is TGTGCCAGCAGCCGCGACGGGGATACGCAGTATTTT.

The chain couples TRBV5-1 to TRBJ1-4, with D perhaps matching TRBD1 (6 bases). With 3 bases removed from V and 8 bases from J, the gap between germline ends came to 14 bases. CDR1 and CDR2 (germline): SGHRS, YFSETQ. This CDR3 contains 14 residues. CDR3 region: CASSYGPRGEKLFF. As DNA, the CDR3 is TGCGCCAGCAGCTACGGTCCCAGGGGAGAAAAACTGTTTTTT.